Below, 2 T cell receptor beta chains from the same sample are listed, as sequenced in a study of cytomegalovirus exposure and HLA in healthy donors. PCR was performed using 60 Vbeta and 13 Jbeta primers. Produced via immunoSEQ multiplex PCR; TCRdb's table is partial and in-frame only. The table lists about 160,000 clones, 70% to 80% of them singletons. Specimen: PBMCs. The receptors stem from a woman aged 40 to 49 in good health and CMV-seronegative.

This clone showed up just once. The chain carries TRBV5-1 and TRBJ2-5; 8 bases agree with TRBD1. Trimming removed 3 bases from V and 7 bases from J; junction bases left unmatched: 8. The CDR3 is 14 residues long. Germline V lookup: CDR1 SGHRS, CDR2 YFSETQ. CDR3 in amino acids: CASSSSDRAGTQYF. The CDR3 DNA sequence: TGCGCCAGCAGCTCCTCGGACAGGGCCGGGACCCAGTACTTC.

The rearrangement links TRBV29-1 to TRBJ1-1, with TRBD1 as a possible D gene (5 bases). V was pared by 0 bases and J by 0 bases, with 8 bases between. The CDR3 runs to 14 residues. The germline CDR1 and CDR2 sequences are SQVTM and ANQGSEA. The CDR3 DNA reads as TGCAGCGTTGAAGACAGGGCCATGAACACTGAAGCTTTCTTT. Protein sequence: CSVEDRAMNTEAFF.